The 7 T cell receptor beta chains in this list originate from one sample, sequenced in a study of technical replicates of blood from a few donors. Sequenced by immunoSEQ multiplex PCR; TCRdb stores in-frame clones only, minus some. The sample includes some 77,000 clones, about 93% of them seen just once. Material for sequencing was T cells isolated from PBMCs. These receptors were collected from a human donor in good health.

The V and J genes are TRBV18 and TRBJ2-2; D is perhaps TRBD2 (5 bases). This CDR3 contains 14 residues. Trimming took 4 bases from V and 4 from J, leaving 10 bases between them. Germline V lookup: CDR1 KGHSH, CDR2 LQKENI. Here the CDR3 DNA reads TGTGCCAGCTCACACGGACTGGCCACCGGGGAGCTGTTTTTT. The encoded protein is CASSHGLATGELFF.

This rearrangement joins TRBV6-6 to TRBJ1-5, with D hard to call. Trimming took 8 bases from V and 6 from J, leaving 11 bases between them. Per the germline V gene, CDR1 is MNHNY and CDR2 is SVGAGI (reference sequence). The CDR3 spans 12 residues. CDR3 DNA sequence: TGTGCCAGCGAGGCGGGAAGTCAGCCCCAGCATTTT. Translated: CASEAGSQPQHF.

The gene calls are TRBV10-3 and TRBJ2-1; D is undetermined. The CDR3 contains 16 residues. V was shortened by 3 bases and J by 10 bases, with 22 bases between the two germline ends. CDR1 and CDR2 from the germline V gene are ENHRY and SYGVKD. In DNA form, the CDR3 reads TGTGCCATCAGTGATTTTCTTGCGGAGAAGATAAGAGAGCAGTTCTTC. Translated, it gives CAISDFLAEKIREQFF.

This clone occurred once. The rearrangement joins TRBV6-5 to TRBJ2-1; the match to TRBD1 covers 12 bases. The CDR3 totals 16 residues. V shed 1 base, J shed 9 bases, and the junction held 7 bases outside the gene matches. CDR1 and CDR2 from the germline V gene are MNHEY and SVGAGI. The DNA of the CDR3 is TGTGCCAGCAGTTACTTGCCGGGACAGGGGGCGCGTGAGCAGTTCTTC. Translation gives CASSYLPGQGAREQFF.

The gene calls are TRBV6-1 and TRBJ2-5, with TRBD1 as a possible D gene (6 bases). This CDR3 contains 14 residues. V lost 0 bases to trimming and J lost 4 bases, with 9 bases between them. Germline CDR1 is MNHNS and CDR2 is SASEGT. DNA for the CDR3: TGTGCCAGCAGTGAAGCAGGACAGTTAGAGACCCAGTACTTC. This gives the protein CASSEAGQLETQYF.

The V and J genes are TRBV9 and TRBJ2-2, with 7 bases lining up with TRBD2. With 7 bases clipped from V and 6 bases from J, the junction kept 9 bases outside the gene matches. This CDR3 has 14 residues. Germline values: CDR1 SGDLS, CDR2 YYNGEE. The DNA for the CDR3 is TGTGCCAGCGGTATTGGACTAGTCCCCGGGGAGCTGTTTTTT. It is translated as CASGIGLVPGELFF. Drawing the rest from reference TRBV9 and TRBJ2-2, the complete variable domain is DSGVTQTPKHLITATGQRVTLRCSPRSGDLSVYWYQQSLDQGLQFLIQYYNGEERAKGNILERFSAQQFPDLHSELNLSSLELGDSALYFCASGIGLVPGELFFGEGSRLTVL.

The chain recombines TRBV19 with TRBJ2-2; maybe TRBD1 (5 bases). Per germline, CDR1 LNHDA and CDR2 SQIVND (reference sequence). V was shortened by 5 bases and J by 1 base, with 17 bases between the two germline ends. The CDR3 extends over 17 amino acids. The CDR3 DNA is TGTGCCAGTAGTGGAATTGTGACAGCGTGGAACACCGGGGAGCTGTTTTTT. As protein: CASSGIVTAWNTGELFF. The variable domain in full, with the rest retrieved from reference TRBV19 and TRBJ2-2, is DGGITQSPKYLFRKEGQNVTLSCEQNLNHDAMYWYRQDPGQGLRLIYYSQIVNDFQKGDIAEGYSVSREKKESFPLTVTSAQKNPTAFYLCASSGIVTAWNTGELFFGEGSRLTVL.